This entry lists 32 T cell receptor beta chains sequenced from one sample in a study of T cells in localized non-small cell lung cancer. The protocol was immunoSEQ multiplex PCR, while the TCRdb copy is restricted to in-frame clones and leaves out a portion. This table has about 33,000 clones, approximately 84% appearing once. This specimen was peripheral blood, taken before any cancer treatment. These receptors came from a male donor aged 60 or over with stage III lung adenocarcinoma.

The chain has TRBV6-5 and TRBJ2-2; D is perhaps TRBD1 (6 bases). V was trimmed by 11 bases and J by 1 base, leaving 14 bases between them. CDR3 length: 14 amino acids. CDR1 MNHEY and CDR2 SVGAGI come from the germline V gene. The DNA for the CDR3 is TGTGCCGTCCGCTGGGGGCAGAACACCGGGGAGCTGTTTTTT. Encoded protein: CAVRWGQNTGELFF.

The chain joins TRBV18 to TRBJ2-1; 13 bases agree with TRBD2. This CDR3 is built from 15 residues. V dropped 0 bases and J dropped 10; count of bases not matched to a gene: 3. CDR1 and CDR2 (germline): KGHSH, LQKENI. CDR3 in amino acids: CASSPPGLAGREQFF. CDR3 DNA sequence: TGTGCCAGCTCACCACCGGGACTAGCGGGGCGAGAGCAGTTCTTC.

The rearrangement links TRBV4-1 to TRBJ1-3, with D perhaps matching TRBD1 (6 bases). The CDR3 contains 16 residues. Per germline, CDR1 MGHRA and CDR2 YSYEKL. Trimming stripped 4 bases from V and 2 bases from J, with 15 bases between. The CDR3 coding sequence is TGCGCCAGCAGCCTTCAACACAGGGTCACTGGAAACACCATATATTTT. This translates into CASSLQHRVTGNTIYF.

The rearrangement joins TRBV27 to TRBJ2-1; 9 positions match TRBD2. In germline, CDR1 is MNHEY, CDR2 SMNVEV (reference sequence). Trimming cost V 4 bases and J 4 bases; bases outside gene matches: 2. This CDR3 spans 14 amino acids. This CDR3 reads CASSSSGVYNEQFF. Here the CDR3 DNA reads TGTGCCAGCAGTTCTAGCGGGGTGTACAATGAGCAGTTCTTC.

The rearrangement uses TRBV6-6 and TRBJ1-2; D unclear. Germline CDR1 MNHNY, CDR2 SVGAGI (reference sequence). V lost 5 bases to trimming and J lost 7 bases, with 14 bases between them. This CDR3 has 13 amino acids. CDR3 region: CASSPHRAGGYTF. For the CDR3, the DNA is TGTGCCAGCAGTCCCCACCGGGCTGGTGGCTACACCTTC.

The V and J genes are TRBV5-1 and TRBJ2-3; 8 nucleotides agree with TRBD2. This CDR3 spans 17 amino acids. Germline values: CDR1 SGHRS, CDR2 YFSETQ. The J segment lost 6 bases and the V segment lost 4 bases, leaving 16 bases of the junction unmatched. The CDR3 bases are TGCGCCAGCAGCCCAGGGGTGGCCGGGAGGGCCGGTGATACGCAGTATTTT. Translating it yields CASSPGVAGRAGDTQYF. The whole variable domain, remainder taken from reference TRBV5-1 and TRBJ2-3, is KAGVTQTPRYLIKTRGQQVTLSCSPISGHRSVSWYQQTPGQGLQFLFEYFSETQRNKGNFPGRFSGRQFSNSRSEMNVSTLELGDSALYLCASSPGVAGRAGDTQYFGPGTRLTVL.

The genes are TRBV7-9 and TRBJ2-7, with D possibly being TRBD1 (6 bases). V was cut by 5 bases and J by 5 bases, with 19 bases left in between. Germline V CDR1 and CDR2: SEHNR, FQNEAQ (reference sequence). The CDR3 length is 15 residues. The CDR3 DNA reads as TGTGCCAGCAGCCCCCTGGTGGGCAGGGGAAACGAGCAGTACTTC. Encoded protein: CASSPLVGRGNEQYF.

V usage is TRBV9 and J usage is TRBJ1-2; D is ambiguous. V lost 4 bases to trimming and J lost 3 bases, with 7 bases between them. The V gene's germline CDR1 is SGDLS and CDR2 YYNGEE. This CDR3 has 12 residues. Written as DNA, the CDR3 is TGTGCCAGCAGCTTCTCGTACTATGGCTACACCTTC. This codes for CASSFSYYGYTF.

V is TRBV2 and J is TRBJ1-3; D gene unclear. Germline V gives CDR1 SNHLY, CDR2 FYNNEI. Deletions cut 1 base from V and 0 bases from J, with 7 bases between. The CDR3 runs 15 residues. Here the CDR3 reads CASSEGRASGNTIYF. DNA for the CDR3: TGTGCCAGCAGTGAAGGCCGGGCCTCTGGAAACACCATATATTTT. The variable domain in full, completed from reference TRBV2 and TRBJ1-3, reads EPEVTQTPSHQVTQMGQEVILRCVPISNHLYFYWYRQILGQKVEFLVSFYNNEISEKSEIFDDQFSVERPDGSNFTLKIRSTKLEDSAMYFCASSEGRASGNTIYFGEGSWLTVV.

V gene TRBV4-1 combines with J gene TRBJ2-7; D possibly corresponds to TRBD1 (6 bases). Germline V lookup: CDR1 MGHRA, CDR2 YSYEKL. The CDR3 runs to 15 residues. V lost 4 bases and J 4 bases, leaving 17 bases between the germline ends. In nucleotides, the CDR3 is TGCGCCAGCAGCCGGAATGTTGCGGACAGTTACGAGCAGTACTTC. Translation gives CASSRNVADSYEQYF.

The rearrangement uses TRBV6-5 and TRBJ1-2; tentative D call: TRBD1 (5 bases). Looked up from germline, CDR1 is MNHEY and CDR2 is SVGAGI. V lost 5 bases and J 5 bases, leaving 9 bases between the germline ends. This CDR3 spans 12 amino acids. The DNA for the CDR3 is TGTGCCAGCAGTCTCAGGGTTTATGGCTACACCTTC. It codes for CASSLRVYGYTF.

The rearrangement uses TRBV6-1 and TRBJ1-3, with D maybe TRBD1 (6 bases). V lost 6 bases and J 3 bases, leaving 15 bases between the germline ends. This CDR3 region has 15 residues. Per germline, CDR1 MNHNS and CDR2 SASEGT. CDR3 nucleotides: TGTGCCAGCAGCCGCATCGGGGGGCTTGGAAACACCATATATTTT. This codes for CASSRIGGLGNTIYF.

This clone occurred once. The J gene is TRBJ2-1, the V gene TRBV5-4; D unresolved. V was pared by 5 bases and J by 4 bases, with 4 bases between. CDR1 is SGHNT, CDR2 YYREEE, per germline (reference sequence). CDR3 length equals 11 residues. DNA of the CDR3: TGTGCCAGCAGTCAGTACAATGAGCAGTTCTTC. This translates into CASSQYNEQFF.

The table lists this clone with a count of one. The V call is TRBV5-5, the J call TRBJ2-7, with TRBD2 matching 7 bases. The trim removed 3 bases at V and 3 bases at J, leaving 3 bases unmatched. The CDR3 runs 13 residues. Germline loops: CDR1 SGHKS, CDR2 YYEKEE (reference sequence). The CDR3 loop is CASSWEGGYEQYF. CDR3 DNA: TGTGCCAGCAGCTGGGAGGGAGGCTACGAGCAGTACTTC.

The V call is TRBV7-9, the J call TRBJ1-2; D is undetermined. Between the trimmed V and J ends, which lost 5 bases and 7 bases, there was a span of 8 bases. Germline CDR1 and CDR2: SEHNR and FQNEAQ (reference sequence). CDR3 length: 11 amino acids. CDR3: CASSIKGGYTF. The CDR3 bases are TGTGCCAGCAGCATCAAAGGTGGCTACACCTTC.

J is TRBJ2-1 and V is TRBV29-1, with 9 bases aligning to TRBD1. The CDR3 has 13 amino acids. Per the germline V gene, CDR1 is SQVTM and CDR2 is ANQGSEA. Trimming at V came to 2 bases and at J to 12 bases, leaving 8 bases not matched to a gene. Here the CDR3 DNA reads TGCAGCGTTGAATCCCGGACAGGGGCGAGGCAGTTCTTC. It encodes CSVESRTGARQFF.

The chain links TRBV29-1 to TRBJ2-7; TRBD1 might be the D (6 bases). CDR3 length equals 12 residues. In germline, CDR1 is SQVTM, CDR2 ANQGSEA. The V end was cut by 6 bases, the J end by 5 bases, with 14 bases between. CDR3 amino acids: CSVNRDSNEQYF. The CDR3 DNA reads TGCAGCGTCAACAGGGATTCGAACGAGCAGTACTTC.

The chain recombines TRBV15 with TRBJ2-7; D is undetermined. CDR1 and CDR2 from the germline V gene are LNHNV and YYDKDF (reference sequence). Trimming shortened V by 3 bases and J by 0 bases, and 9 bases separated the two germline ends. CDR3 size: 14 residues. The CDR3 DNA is TGTGCCACCAGCAGGACGTTCAGCTCCTACGAGCAGTACTTC. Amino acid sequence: CATSRTFSSYEQYF.

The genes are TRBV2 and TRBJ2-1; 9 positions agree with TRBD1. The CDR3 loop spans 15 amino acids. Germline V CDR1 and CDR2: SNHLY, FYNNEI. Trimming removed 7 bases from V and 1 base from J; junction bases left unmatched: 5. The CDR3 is CASIQDRGSYNEQFF. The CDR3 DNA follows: TGTGCCAGCATCCAAGACAGGGGGTCCTACAATGAGCAGTTCTTC.

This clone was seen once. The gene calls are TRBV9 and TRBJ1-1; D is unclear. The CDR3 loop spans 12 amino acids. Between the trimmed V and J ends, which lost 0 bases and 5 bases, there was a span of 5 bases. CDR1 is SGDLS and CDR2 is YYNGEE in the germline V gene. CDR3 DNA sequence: TGTGCCAGCAGCGTAGGAGGGACTGAAGCTTTCTTT. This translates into CASSVGGTEAFF. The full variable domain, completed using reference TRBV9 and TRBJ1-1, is DSGVTQTPKHLITATGQRVTLRCSPRSGDLSVYWYQQSLDQGLQFLIQYYNGEERAKGNILERFSAQQFPDLHSELNLSSLELGDSALYFCASSVGGTEAFFGQGTRLTVV.

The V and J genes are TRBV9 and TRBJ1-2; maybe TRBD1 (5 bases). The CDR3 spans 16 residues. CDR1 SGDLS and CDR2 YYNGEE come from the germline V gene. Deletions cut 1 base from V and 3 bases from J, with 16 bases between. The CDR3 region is CASSVMPHVGDYGYTF. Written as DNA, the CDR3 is TGTGCCAGCAGCGTAATGCCTCACGTGGGGGACTATGGCTACACCTTC.

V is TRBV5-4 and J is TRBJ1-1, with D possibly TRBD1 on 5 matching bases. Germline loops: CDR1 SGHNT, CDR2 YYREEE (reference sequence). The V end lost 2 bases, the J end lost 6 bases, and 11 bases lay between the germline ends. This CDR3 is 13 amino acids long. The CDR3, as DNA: TGTGCCAGCAGCTTTCCAGGGATGCCTGAAGCTTTCTTT. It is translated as CASSFPGMPEAFF. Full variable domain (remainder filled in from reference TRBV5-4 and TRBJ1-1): ETGVTQSPTHLIKTRGQQVTLRCSSQSGHNTVSWYQQALGQGPQFIFQYYREEENGRGNFPPRFSGLQFPNYSSELNVNALELDDSALYLCASSFPGMPEAFFGQGTRLTVV.

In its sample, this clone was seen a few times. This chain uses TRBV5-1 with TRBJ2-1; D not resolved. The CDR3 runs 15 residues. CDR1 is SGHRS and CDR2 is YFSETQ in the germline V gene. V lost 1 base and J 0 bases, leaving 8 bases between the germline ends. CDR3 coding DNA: TGCGCCAGCAGCTTGACAGCGAGCTCCTACAATGAGCAGTTCTTC. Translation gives CASSLTASSYNEQFF.

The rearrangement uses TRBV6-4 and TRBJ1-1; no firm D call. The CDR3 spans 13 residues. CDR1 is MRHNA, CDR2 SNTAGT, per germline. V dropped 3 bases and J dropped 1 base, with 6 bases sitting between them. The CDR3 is CASSEARNTEAFF. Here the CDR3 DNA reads TGTGCCAGCAGTGAGGCCAGGAACACTGAAGCTTTCTTT.

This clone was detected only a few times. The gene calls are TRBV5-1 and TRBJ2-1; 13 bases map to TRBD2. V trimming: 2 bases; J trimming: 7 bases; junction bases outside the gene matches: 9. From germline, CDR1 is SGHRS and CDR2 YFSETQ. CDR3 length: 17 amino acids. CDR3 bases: TGCGCCAGCAGCTTTAACTTCGGGACTAGCGGGAAGAATGAGCAGTTCTTC. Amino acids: CASSFNFGTSGKNEQFF.

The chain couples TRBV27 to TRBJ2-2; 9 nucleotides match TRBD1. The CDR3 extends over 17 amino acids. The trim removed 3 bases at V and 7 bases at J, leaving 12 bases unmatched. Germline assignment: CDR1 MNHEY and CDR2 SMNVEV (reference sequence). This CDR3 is CASSLVVPQGAGGELFF. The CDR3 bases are TGTGCCAGCAGTTTGGTAGTCCCACAGGGGGCCGGCGGGGAGCTGTTTTTT.

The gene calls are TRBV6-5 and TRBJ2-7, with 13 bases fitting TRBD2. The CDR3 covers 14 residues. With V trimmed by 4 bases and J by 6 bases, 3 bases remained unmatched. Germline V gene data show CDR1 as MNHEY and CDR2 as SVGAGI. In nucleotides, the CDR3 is TGTGCCAGCAGTTCACTAGCGGGAGGGGGCGAGCAGTACTTC. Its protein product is CASSSLAGGGEQYF.

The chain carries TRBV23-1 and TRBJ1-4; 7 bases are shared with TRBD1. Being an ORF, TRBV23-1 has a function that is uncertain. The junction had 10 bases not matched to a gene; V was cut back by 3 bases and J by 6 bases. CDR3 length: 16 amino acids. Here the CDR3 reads CASSHPRQGRDEKLFF. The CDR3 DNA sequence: TGCGCCAGCAGTCATCCCCGACAGGGTCGGGATGAAAAACTGTTTTTT.

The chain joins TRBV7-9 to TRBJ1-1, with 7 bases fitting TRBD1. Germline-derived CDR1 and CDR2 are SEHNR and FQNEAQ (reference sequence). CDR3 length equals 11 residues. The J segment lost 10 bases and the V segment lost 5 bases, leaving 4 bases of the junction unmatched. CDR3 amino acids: CASSIDRAAFF. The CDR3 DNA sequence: TGTGCCAGCAGCATTGACAGGGCAGCTTTCTTT.

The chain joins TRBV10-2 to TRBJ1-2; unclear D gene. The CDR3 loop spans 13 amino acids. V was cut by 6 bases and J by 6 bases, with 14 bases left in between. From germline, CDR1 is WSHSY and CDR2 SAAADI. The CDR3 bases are TGCGCCAGCAGAAGTGGTCAACCAGATGGCTACACCTTC. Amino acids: CASRSGQPDGYTF.

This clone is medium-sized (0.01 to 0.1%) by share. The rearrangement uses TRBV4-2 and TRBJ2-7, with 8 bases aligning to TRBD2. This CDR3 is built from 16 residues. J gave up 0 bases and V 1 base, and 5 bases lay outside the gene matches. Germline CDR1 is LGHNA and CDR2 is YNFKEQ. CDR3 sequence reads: CASSQASGPSSYEQYF. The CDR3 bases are TGTGCCAGCAGCCAAGCTAGCGGGCCAAGCTCCTACGAGCAGTACTTC.

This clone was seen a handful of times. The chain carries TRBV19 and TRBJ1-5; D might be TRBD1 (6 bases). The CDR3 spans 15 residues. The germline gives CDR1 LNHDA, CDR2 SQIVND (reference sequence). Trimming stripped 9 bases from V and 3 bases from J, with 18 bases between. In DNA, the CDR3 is TGTGCCAGCGGAGGACAGACCCGACTCAATCAGCCCCAGCATTTT. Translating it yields CASGGQTRLNQPQHF.